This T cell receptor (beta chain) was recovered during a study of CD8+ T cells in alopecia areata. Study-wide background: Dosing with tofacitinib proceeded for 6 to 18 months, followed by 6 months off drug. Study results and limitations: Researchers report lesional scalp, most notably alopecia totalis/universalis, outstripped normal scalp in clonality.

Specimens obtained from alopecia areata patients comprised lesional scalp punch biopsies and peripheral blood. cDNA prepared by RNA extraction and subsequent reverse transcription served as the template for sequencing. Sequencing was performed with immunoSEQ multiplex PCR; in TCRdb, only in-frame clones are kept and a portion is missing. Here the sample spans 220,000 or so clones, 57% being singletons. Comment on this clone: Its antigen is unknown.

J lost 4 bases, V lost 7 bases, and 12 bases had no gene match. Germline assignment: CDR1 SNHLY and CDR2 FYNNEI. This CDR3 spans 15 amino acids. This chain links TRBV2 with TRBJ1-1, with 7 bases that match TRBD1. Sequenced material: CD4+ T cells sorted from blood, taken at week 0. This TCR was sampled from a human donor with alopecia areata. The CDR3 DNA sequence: TGTGCCAGCACTCCACCTGACAGGGTGGCCACTGAAGCTTTCTTT. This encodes CASTPPDRVATEAFF.